These 28 T cell receptor beta chains originate from one sample sequenced in a study of blood T cells in healthy people across ages. It was with a sample-barcoded 5' primer and a J-beta primer mix that a second PCR of roughly 7 to 12 cycles was run. A single record per CDR3 protein comes from TCRdb applying MiXCR to the 5' RACE reads. The sample lists approximately 690,000 distinct CDR3 sequences; under 70% were seen once. Sample: blood. These receptors originate from a man between 60 and 75 years old in good health.

The chain joins TRBV2 to TRBJ2-3, with 8 positions matching TRBD2. Germline loops: CDR1 SNHLY, CDR2 FYNNEI. This CDR3 has 15 amino acids. Unmatched junction bases numbered 6, after V lost 4 bases and J lost 3 bases. CDR3 amino acids: CASSVELAGTDTQYF. The CDR3 coding sequence is TGTGCCAGCAGTGTAGAATTAGCGGGGACAGATACGCAGTATTTT.

V gene TRBV7-9 combines with J gene TRBJ2-1, with 8 bases matching TRBD1. With V trimmed by 5 bases and J by 8 bases, 14 bases remained unmatched. CDR1 SEHNR and CDR2 FQNEAQ come from the germline V gene (reference sequence). The CDR3 has 16 residues. Here the CDR3 reads CASSRRSGGPGDEQFF. The CDR3 DNA is TGTGCCAGCAGCCGCAGATCAGGGGGCCCGGGCGATGAGCAGTTCTTC.

V is TRBV10-2 and J is TRBJ1-2, with D maybe TRBD1 (5 bases). Germline CDR1 and CDR2: WSHSY and SAAADI. The CDR3 is made up of 17 amino acids. Trimming pared 6 bases from V and 2 bases from J, leaving 22 bases between. The DNA of the CDR3 is TGCGCCAGCAGCCCCGGGAGACAGACCCTAAGGAACTATGGCTACACCTTC. Protein product: CASSPGRQTLRNYGYTF.

V usage is TRBV9 and J usage is TRBJ2-3, with D perhaps TRBD2 (6 bases). From germline, CDR1 is SGDLS and CDR2 YYNGEE. Between the trimmed V and J ends, which lost 0 bases and 1 base, there was a span of 12 bases. The CDR3 runs 16 residues. The CDR3 sequence: CASSVGPGEGTDTQYF. CDR3 DNA sequence: TGTGCCAGCAGCGTAGGCCCGGGGGAGGGCACAGATACGCAGTATTTT.

The genes are TRBV4-1 and TRBJ2-7; 10 nucleotides align to TRBD1. Germline V gene data show CDR1 as MGHRA and CDR2 as YSYEKL. V shed 0 bases, J shed 2 bases, and the junction held 4 bases outside the gene matches. The CDR3 covers 16 residues. The CDR3 DNA follows: TGCGCCAGCAGCCAAGATAGGGGACAGGGGACCTACGAGCAGTACTTC. This gives the protein CASSQDRGQGTYEQYF.

The V call is TRBV5-1, the J call TRBJ1-6, with D perhaps matching TRBD1 (5 bases). CDR1 is SGHRS and CDR2 is YFSETQ in the germline V gene. This CDR3 is built from 14 residues. Trimming cost V 1 base and J 7 bases, with 9 bases left between them. This CDR3 is CASSLYGANSPLHF. CDR3 DNA sequence: TGCGCCAGCAGCTTGTACGGGGCCAATTCACCCCTCCACTTT.

A single count supports this clonotype. The V and J genes are TRBV20-1 and TRBJ1-4; D is undetermined. CDR3 length: 16 residues. Trimming shortened V by 0 bases and J by 0 bases, and 11 bases separated the two germline ends. Germline loops: CDR1 DFQATT, CDR2 SNEGSKA (reference sequence). The CDR3, as DNA: TGCAGTGCTAGAGATATAAAGGTTGCAACTAATGAAAAACTGTTTTTT. Translating it yields CSARDIKVATNEKLFF.

The chain uses TRBV27 and TRBJ2-7; TRBD1 matches at 7 bases. CDR3 length equals 17 residues. V shed 3 bases, J shed 3 bases, and the junction held 14 bases outside the gene matches. CDR1 and CDR2 (germline): MNHEY, SMNVEV (reference sequence). CDR3 sequence: CASSLSTGTVTFYEQYF. The CDR3 DNA sequence: TGTGCCAGCAGTTTGTCAACCGGGACAGTTACTTTCTACGAGCAGTACTTC.

The chain employs TRBV6-1 and TRBJ1-6; 7 positions agree with TRBD1. Germline CDR1 MNHNS, CDR2 SASEGT. V lost 10 bases to trimming and J lost 3 bases; unmatched junction nucleotides: 3. The CDR3 loop spans 13 amino acids. The CDR3 loop reads CAIRQGYNSPLHF. DNA of the CDR3: TGTGCCATCCGACAGGGCTATAATTCACCCCTCCACTTT.

This rearrangement joins TRBV6-1 to TRBJ1-2; D gene uncertain. The V and J ends lost 4 bases and 4 bases respectively, with 22 bases between them. Per the germline V gene, CDR1 is MNHNS and CDR2 is SASEGT. The CDR3 covers 17 residues. The CDR3 loop reads CASSGDRGVRSSYGYTF. CDR3 nucleotides: TGTGCCAGCAGTGGAGATCGTGGGGTAAGGTCTAGCTATGGCTACACCTTC.

The V and J genes are TRBV28 and TRBJ1-2; D unresolved. This CDR3 region has 15 residues. Trimming cost V 6 bases and J 4 bases, with 18 bases left between them. The germline V gene has CDR1 MDHEN and CDR2 SYDVKM. Here the CDR3 DNA reads TGTGCCAGCAGCTCCCTTTCGTATGGGCCCTATGGCTACACCTTC. Its translation: CASSSLSYGPYGYTF.

The chain combines TRBV29-1 with TRBJ2-1, with D unclear. This CDR3 has 15 residues. The V and J ends lost 4 bases and 1 base respectively, with 14 bases between them. Germline values: CDR1 SQVTM, CDR2 ANQGSEA. The DNA of the CDR3 is TGCAGCGTTGGCAAGGTCGGCGGTTCCTACAATGAGCAGTTCTTC. Its protein product is CSVGKVGGSYNEQFF.

J is TRBJ2-1 and V is TRBV7-2, with D perhaps TRBD2 (7 bases). The CDR3 covers 15 residues. Trimming stripped 0 bases from V and 9 bases from J, with 15 bases between. Germline CDR1 reads SGHTA; CDR2 reads FQGNSA. Written as DNA, the CDR3 is TGTGCCAGCAGCTTAGCGGGGGGGCTGGGTGGTGAGCAGTTCTTC. Amino acids: CASSLAGGLGGEQFF.

The V call is TRBV20-1, the J call TRBJ1-4; 7 positions match TRBD1. This CDR3 comprises 12 residues. The germline CDR1 and CDR2 sequences are DFQATT and SNEGSKA (reference sequence). Unmatched junction bases numbered 4, after V lost 5 bases and J lost 7 bases. CDR3 nucleotides: TGCAGTGCTCCTCGACAGGGTGAAAAACTGTTTTTT. Amino acids: CSAPRQGEKLFF.

The rearrangement uses TRBV2 and TRBJ1-1; D uncertain. The CDR3 has 14 amino acids. Per the germline V gene, CDR1 is SNHLY and CDR2 is FYNNEI. The V and J ends lost 10 bases and 4 bases respectively, with 19 bases between them. CDR3 nucleotides: TGTGCCAACCTCGGAAACCCGGGCGGCACTGAAGCTTTCTTT. Residues: CANLGNPGGTEAFF.

The genes are TRBV2 and TRBJ2-5, with TRBD1 as a possible D gene (5 bases). Trimming stripped 10 bases from V and 1 base from J, with 13 bases between. The CDR3 runs 13 residues. From germline, CDR1 is SNHLY and CDR2 FYNNEI. The CDR3 coding sequence is TGTGCCATCCAGAGGACAACCCAAGAGACCCAGTACTTC. Translation: CAIQRTTQETQYF.

This chain connects TRBV6-1 to TRBJ2-1; 10 bases map to TRBD2. The CDR3 covers 14 residues. Per germline, CDR1 MNHNS and CDR2 SASEGT. V was pared by 8 bases and J by 9 bases, with 10 bases of the junction left unmatched. The CDR3 loop is CASESGGADPEQFF. CDR3 nucleotides: TGTGCCAGCGAAAGCGGGGGGGCCGATCCTGAGCAGTTCTTC.

The chain carries TRBV6-5 and TRBJ2-5; 7 bases are shared with TRBD2. From germline, CDR1 is MNHEY and CDR2 SVGAGI. V trimming: 6 bases; J trimming: 0 bases; junction bases outside the gene matches: 4. The CDR3 loop spans 14 amino acids. Here the CDR3 reads CASSLADYQETQYF. The CDR3 region has the DNA TGTGCCAGCAGCCTAGCGGACTACCAAGAGACCCAGTACTTC.

This clonotype was detected only once. This sequence joins TRBV7-2 and TRBJ2-3; no firm D call. The CDR3 length is 14 residues. Germline values: CDR1 SGHTA, CDR2 FQGNSA. Trimming stripped 7 bases from V and 6 bases from J, with 17 bases between. CDR3 region: CASTPESDGDTQYF. The CDR3, as DNA: TGTGCCAGCACGCCGGAGTCCGATGGGGATACGCAGTATTTT.

The rearrangement links TRBV10-3 to TRBJ1-6; D call uncertain. V was trimmed by 4 bases and J by 0 bases, leaving 16 bases between them. The CDR3 loop spans 18 amino acids. Germline CDR1 and CDR2: ENHRY and SYGVKD. CDR3 nucleotide sequence: TGTGCCATCAGTGGGACTCCTACACCCAGCTCCTATAATTCACCCCTCCACTTT. This translates into CAISGTPTPSSYNSPLHF.

This clonotype showed up just once. The CDR3 loop is CASSQSTYNEQFF. In DNA form, the CDR3 reads TGTGCCAGCAGCCAATCAACCTACAATGAGCAGTTCTTC. The chain employs TRBV3-1 and TRBJ2-1; D remains ambiguous. CDR3 length: 13 residues. CDR1 is LGHDT, CDR2 YNNKEL, per germline (reference sequence). Trimming took off 2 bases at V and 2 bases at J, with 4 bases between the two ends.

The chain is built from TRBV5-1 and TRBJ2-1, with D maybe TRBD1 (5 bases). CDR1 is SGHRS and CDR2 is YFSETQ in the germline V gene. V lost 5 bases, J lost 3 bases, and 12 bases lay in between. CDR3 size: 14 residues. This CDR3 is CASSRGLLYNEQFF. CDR3 DNA sequence: TGCGCCAGCAGTAGGGGCCTTCTCTACAATGAGCAGTTCTTC.

This clonotype is a singleton in its sample. V and J are TRBV20-1 and TRBJ1-1; 10 bases are shared with TRBD1. The CDR3 runs to 14 residues. The V gene end was trimmed by 5 bases and the J gene end by 3 bases; junction bases not matched to a gene: 6. The germline V gene encodes CDR1 DFQATT and CDR2 SNEGSKA (reference sequence). DNA for the CDR3: TGCAGTGCTGGCACCGGGACAGGGGACACTGAAGCTTTCTTT. Translating gives CSAGTGTGDTEAFF.

The CDR3 sequence: CASSLMGLGYGYTF. Here the CDR3 DNA reads TGTGCCAGCAGCTTGATGGGTTTGGGCTATGGCTACACCTTC. The V gene is TRBV5-5, the J gene TRBJ1-2; no clear D gene. V lost 1 base and J 4 bases, leaving 11 bases between the germline ends. Looked up from germline, CDR1 is SGHKS and CDR2 is YYEKEE (reference sequence). The CDR3 consists of 14 residues. The full variable domain, in which reference TRBV5-5 and TRBJ1-2 provide the parts outside the CDR3, is DAGVTQSPTHLIKTRGQQVTLRCSPISGHKSVSWYQQVLGQGPQFIFQYYEKEERGRGNFPDRFSARQFPNYSSELNVNALLLGDSALYLCASSLMGLGYGYTFGSGTRLTVV.

V gene TRBV4-1 combines with J gene TRBJ1-6; a possible D gene is TRBD1 (6 bases). Germline V gene data show CDR1 as MGHRA and CDR2 as YSYEKL. The CDR3 has 16 amino acids. V dropped 0 bases and J dropped 6 bases, with 12 bases sitting between them. As DNA, the CDR3 is TGCGCCAGCAGCCAAGATAACAGGGAGGGTAATTCACCCCTCCACTTT. Encoded protein: CASSQDNREGNSPLHF.

This chain uses TRBV7-2 with TRBJ1-5, with D hard to call. Trimming took off 2 bases at V and 0 bases at J, with 17 bases between the two ends. This CDR3 has 18 residues. Germline V gene data show CDR1 as SGHTA and CDR2 as FQGNSA. In DNA form, the CDR3 reads TGTGCCAGCAGCTTAAGGATAGGGCACCACTATAGCAATCAGCCCCAGCATTTT. This sequence encodes CASSLRIGHHYSNQPQHF.

In this sample, this clonotype turned up once. The V call is TRBV11-3, the J call TRBJ2-7, with D tentatively TRBD2 (5 bases). Deletions cut 4 bases from V and 6 bases from J, with 16 bases between. Germline-derived CDR1 and CDR2 are SGHNT and YENEEA. The CDR3 length is 14 residues. CDR3 DNA sequence: TGTGCCAGCAGCTCGCCTCGGGGAGTGAGCGAGCAGTACTTC. This encodes CASSSPRGVSEQYF.

A note on this clonotype: The junction does not match germline at one end; this may be a read error. The V gene is TRBV12-3 or TRBV12-4, the J gene TRBJ2-3; TRBD2 matches 7 bases. The CDR3 has 13 amino acids. This CDR3 reads CASIAGGTDTQYF. Written as DNA, the CDR3 is TGCGCCAGCATCGCGGGAGGCACAGATACGCAGTATTTT.